The rows below give T cell receptor beta chains drawn from one sample of a study of CD8 T cells in ankylosing spondylitis. TCRdb fed the 5' RACE reads into MiXCR, producing one record per CDR3 protein. The data show over 200,000 distinct CDR3 sequences, approximately 20% seen once. The sequencing sample was made of blood, either unsorted or a sorted T cell fraction (not recorded which). These receptor sequences come from a male donor with ankylosing spondylitis. Each CDR3 is given with its conserved first and last residue. The D gene is left open where the match is weak. Where a row states a size, it is once, few, many or the class of an expanded clone; other rows omit it.

abundance: many
v_gene: TRBV7-9
d_gene: .
j_gene: TRBJ1-2
CDR3nt: TGCGCCAGCAGCTTGGCTGGGGACTATGGCTACACCTTC
CDR3aa: CASSLAGDYGYTF

abundance: .
v_gene: TRBV19
d_gene: .
j_gene: TRBJ2-5
CDR3nt: TGTGCCAGTAGTATAGGTTTTCAAGAGACCCAGTACTTC
CDR3aa: CASSIGFQETQYF

abundance: few
v_gene: TRBV12-3/TRBV12-4
d_gene: .
j_gene: TRBJ1-5
CDR3nt: TGTGCCAGCAGTTTCGGGGTAGGGCATCAGCCCCAGCATTTT
CDR3aa: CASSFGVGHQPQHF

abundance: many
v_gene: TRBV7-9
d_gene: .
j_gene: TRBJ2-2
CDR3nt: TGTGCCAGCAGCTTAGTTGACACCGGGGAGCTGTTTTTT
CDR3aa: CASSLVDTGELFF

abundance: .
v_gene: TRBV11-2
d_gene: .
j_gene: TRBJ2-7
CDR3nt: TGTGCCAGCAGCTTAGACAGGGCGAACGAGCAGTACTTC
CDR3aa: CASSLDRANEQYF

abundance: .
v_gene: TRBV3-1
d_gene: .
j_gene: TRBJ2-1
CDR3nt: TGTGCCAGCAGCCACATTTCCGGGAATGACAATGAGCAGTTCTTC
CDR3aa: CASSHISGNDNEQFF

abundance: many
v_gene: TRBV7-9
d_gene: .
j_gene: TRBJ2-6
CDR3nt: TGTGCCAGCATCTTAACTGTACGCTCTGGGGCCAACGTCCTGACTTTC
CDR3aa: CASILTVRSGANVLTF

abundance: .
v_gene: TRBV5-1
d_gene: .
j_gene: TRBJ1-1
CDR3nt: TGCGCCAGCACCTATGGGATCCAGGGATCGTATAGGGGGAACACTGAAGCTTTCTTT
CDR3aa: CASTYGIQGSYRGNTEAFF

abundance: .
v_gene: TRBV12-3/TRBV12-4
d_gene: TRBD2
j_gene: TRBJ2-7
CDR3nt: TGTGCCAGCAGGCCGCGGGGGAAGGGTTACGAGCAGTACTTC
CDR3aa: CASRPRGKGYEQYF

abundance: .
v_gene: TRBV12-3/TRBV12-4
d_gene: TRBD2
j_gene: TRBJ2-1
CDR3nt: TGTGCCAGCACCGAGGGGACTAGCGACAATGAGCAGTTCTTC
CDR3aa: CASTEGTSDNEQFF

abundance: .
v_gene: TRBV20-1
d_gene: .
j_gene: TRBJ2-5
CDR3nt: TGCAGTGCTCGCAGGGAATTGGAGACCCAGTACTTC
CDR3aa: CSARRELETQYF

abundance: .
v_gene: TRBV4-1
d_gene: TRBD2
j_gene: TRBJ2-7
CDR3nt: TGCGCCAGCAGCTCTCAGGTTCTAGCGGGAGGACCATCCCAGTCCCTATACGAGCAGTACTTC
CDR3aa: CASSSQVLAGGPSQSLYEQYF

abundance: .
v_gene: TRBV4-1
d_gene: .
j_gene: TRBJ2-7
CDR3nt: TGCGCCAGCAGCCAAGATACGGGTACTTTGAACGAGCAGTACTTC
CDR3aa: CASSQDTGTLNEQYF

abundance: once
v_gene: TRBV5-5
d_gene: .
j_gene: TRBJ2-5
CDR3nt: TGTGCCAGCGGCCCTGGGGTACAGGGCGGGGAGACCCAGTACTTC
CDR3aa: CASGPGVQGGETQYF

abundance: .
v_gene: TRBV30
d_gene: .
j_gene: TRBJ1-1
CDR3nt: TGTGCCTGGAGCGAGAGACATCCTGAAGCTTTCTTT
CDR3aa: CAWSERHPEAFF

abundance: many
v_gene: TRBV5-1
d_gene: .
j_gene: TRBJ2-3
CDR3nt: TGCGCCAGCAGCTTGACCGAAGATACGCAGTATTTT
CDR3aa: CASSLTEDTQYF

abundance: .
v_gene: TRBV5-1
d_gene: TRBD1
j_gene: TRBJ1-5
CDR3nt: TGCGCCAGCAGCCAGGGGACAGGGCTTGATCAGCCCCAGCATTTT
CDR3aa: CASSQGTGLDQPQHF

abundance: many
v_gene: TRBV12-3/TRBV12-4
d_gene: TRBD1
j_gene: TRBJ2-7
CDR3nt: TGTGCCAGCAGTTTACCCACGACAGGGGGTTACGAGCAGTACTTC
CDR3aa: CASSLPTTGGYEQYF

abundance: few
v_gene: TRBV28
d_gene: TRBD1
j_gene: TRBJ2-7
CDR3nt: TGTGCCAGCGCCGAGACAGGGGCCTCCTACGAGCAGTACTTC
CDR3aa: CASAETGASYEQYF

abundance: few
v_gene: TRBV9
d_gene: .
j_gene: TRBJ1-2
CDR3nt: TGTGCCAGCAGCTCTACCACAGGGATTAACTATGGCTACACCTTC
CDR3aa: CASSSTTGINYGYTF

abundance: .
v_gene: TRBV20-1
d_gene: .
j_gene: TRBJ2-1
CDR3nt: TGCAGTGCTATCCCCAGGGAAATTTCCTACAATGAGCAGTTCTTC
CDR3aa: CSAIPREISYNEQFF

abundance: .
v_gene: TRBV7-2
d_gene: TRBD2
j_gene: TRBJ2-1
CDR3nt: TGTGCCAGCAGCTTTAGACTAGCGGGAATTTCCAATGAGCAGTTCTTC
CDR3aa: CASSFRLAGISNEQFF

abundance: .
v_gene: TRBV27
d_gene: .
j_gene: TRBJ2-7
CDR3nt: TGTGCCAGCAAGGAAGATACCGGGGCCTACCTAAGCGAGCAGTACTTC
CDR3aa: CASKEDTGAYLSEQYF

abundance: few
v_gene: TRBV4-2
d_gene: .
j_gene: TRBJ2-1
CDR3nt: TGTGCCAGCACCGCTGGGGGCTCCTACAATGAGCAGTTCTTC
CDR3aa: CASTAGGSYNEQFF

abundance: .
v_gene: TRBV20-1
d_gene: .
j_gene: TRBJ2-1
CDR3nt: TGCAGTGCTAGTGTAGCGGATACCTACAATGAGCAGTTCTTC
CDR3aa: CSASVADTYNEQFF

abundance: few
v_gene: TRBV5-5
d_gene: .
j_gene: TRBJ2-7
CDR3nt: TGTGCCAGCAGCTTGCGGGGTACGGGCGACGAGCAGTACTTC
CDR3aa: CASSLRGTGDEQYF

abundance: few
v_gene: TRBV7-8
d_gene: .
j_gene: TRBJ2-1
CDR3nt: TGTGCCAGCAGCTTTGAGGGGTATGAGCAGTTCTTC
CDR3aa: CASSFEGYEQFF

abundance: .
v_gene: TRBV4-1
d_gene: .
j_gene: TRBJ2-1
CDR3nt: TGCGCCAGCAGCCAAGTCCCGGAGACCAAACTATACAATGAGCAGTTCTTC
CDR3aa: CASSQVPETKLYNEQFF

abundance: .
v_gene: TRBV12-3/TRBV12-4
d_gene: .
j_gene: TRBJ1-3
CDR3nt: TGTGCCAGCACGCGGGACACGAGCTCTGGAAACACCATATATTTT
CDR3aa: CASTRDTSSGNTIYF

abundance: few
v_gene: TRBV7-2
d_gene: .
j_gene: TRBJ2-7
CDR3nt: TGTGCCAGCAGCTTAGAGGCGGCGGACTACGAGCAGTACTTC
CDR3aa: CASSLEAADYEQYF

abundance: .
v_gene: TRBV7-9
d_gene: .
j_gene: TRBJ2-7
CDR3nt: TGTGCCAGCAGCCCAGAGGAGAAATGGCAGCAGTACTTC
CDR3aa: CASSPEEKWQQYF

abundance: few
v_gene: TRBV28
d_gene: TRBD1
j_gene: TRBJ1-3
CDR3nt: TGTGCCACACAGGGGGCAGGGGGAAACACCATATATTTT
CDR3aa: CATQGAGGNTIYF

abundance: few
v_gene: TRBV6-2/TRBV6-3
d_gene: .
j_gene: TRBJ2-7
CDR3nt: TGTGCCAGCAGCTCTCTCATGGTCGAGCAGTACTTC
CDR3aa: CASSSLMVEQYF

abundance: few
v_gene: TRBV10-3
d_gene: .
j_gene: TRBJ2-7
CDR3nt: TGTGCCATCAGTGAGGAGGGGTTCGAGCAGTACTTC
CDR3aa: CAISEEGFEQYF

abundance: .
v_gene: TRBV28
d_gene: TRBD2
j_gene: TRBJ2-1
CDR3nt: TGTGCCAGCATGTTGACTAGCGGGAGGGCCGATGAGCAGTTCTTC
CDR3aa: CASMLTSGRADEQFF

abundance: few
v_gene: TRBV10-3
d_gene: .
j_gene: TRBJ2-7
CDR3nt: TGTGCCATCAGTGAGTGGGACGTCTACGAGCAGTACTTC
CDR3aa: CAISEWDVYEQYF

abundance: .
v_gene: TRBV5-1
d_gene: .
j_gene: TRBJ2-5
CDR3nt: TGCGCCAGCAGCCCCGGACAGACTACGGTGGAGACCCAGTACTTC
CDR3aa: CASSPGQTTVETQYF

abundance: many
v_gene: TRBV5-1
d_gene: .
j_gene: TRBJ1-1
CDR3nt: TGCGCCAGCAGCTTGGAGGGAGCAGTGAACACTGAAGCTTTCTTT
CDR3aa: CASSLEGAVNTEAFF

abundance: few
v_gene: TRBV20-1
d_gene: TRBD2
j_gene: TRBJ2-7
CDR3nt: TGCAGTGCTAGAGACATCCGGACTAGCGTCTACGAGCAGTACTTC
CDR3aa: CSARDIRTSVYEQYF

abundance: few
v_gene: TRBV7-9
d_gene: .
j_gene: TRBJ2-7
CDR3nt: TGTGCCAGCAGCCCGACGATAGACTTGGTGTACGAGCAGTACTTC
CDR3aa: CASSPTIDLVYEQYF

abundance: .
v_gene: TRBV11-2
d_gene: TRBD2
j_gene: TRBJ2-1
CDR3nt: TGTGCCAGCAGCTTAGAGACCCCGGGACTAGCCCACAATGAGCAGTTCTTC
CDR3aa: CASSLETPGLAHNEQFF

abundance: few
v_gene: TRBV25-1
d_gene: .
j_gene: TRBJ2-1
CDR3nt: TGTGCCAGCAGTCTTACTGAAGGGGGCGGGACATACAATGAGCAGTTCTTC
CDR3aa: CASSLTEGGGTYNEQFF

abundance: .
v_gene: TRBV9
d_gene: .
j_gene: TRBJ1-4
CDR3nt: TGTGCCAGCAGCGCTAGGGGGACCGCTAATGAAAAACTGTTTTTT
CDR3aa: CASSARGTANEKLFF

abundance: .
v_gene: TRBV10-3
d_gene: TRBD1
j_gene: TRBJ2-3
CDR3nt: TGTGCCATCAGTGAGTCAGGGACAGGAAATAGCACAGATACGCAGTATTTT
CDR3aa: CAISESGTGNSTDTQYF

abundance: few
v_gene: TRBV20-1
d_gene: .
j_gene: TRBJ2-3
CDR3nt: TGCAGTGCCCGGTGGGATAGCACAGATACGCAGTATTTT
CDR3aa: CSARWDSTDTQYF

abundance: few
v_gene: TRBV20-1
d_gene: TRBD2
j_gene: TRBJ2-5
CDR3nt: TGCAGTGGGGAGAGGACTAGCGACCAAGAGACCCAGTACTTC
CDR3aa: CSGERTSDQETQYF

abundance: .
v_gene: TRBV5-1
d_gene: TRBD1
j_gene: TRBJ2-1
CDR3nt: TGCGCCAGCAGCTCGACAGGGGTTTACAATGAGCAGTTCTTC
CDR3aa: CASSSTGVYNEQFF

abundance: .
v_gene: TRBV7-2
d_gene: TRBD1
j_gene: TRBJ2-1
CDR3nt: TGTGCCAGCAGCTCCTGGGACAGGGAAGACTACAATGAGCAGTTCTTC
CDR3aa: CASSSWDREDYNEQFF

abundance: .
v_gene: TRBV6-1
d_gene: .
j_gene: TRBJ2-7
CDR3nt: TGTGCCAGCAGTGAGCCCCTACGGGTCTACGAGCAGTACTTC
CDR3aa: CASSEPLRVYEQYF

abundance: .
v_gene: TRBV20-1
d_gene: .
j_gene: TRBJ1-2
CDR3nt: TGCAGTGCCGATCAGGGGTCAACGGTACAGGGCTATGGCTACACCTTC
CDR3aa: CSADQGSTVQGYGYTF

abundance: .
v_gene: TRBV2
d_gene: .
j_gene: TRBJ2-3
CDR3nt: TGTGCCAGCAGTGAACGGGCAGGATGGGGGGATACGCAGTATTTT
CDR3aa: CASSERAGWGDTQYF

abundance: .
v_gene: TRBV29-1
d_gene: .
j_gene: TRBJ2-7
CDR3nt: TGCAGCGACAGCAGGGGTTCGTACGAGCAGTACTTC
CDR3aa: CSDSRGSYEQYF

abundance: many
v_gene: TRBV28
d_gene: TRBD2
j_gene: TRBJ2-1
CDR3nt: TGTGCCAGCAGTTTTCCTTCCTCACGTAGCGGGCCGATGGATGAGCAGTTCTTC
CDR3aa: CASSFPSSRSGPMDEQFF

abundance: .
v_gene: TRBV10-2
d_gene: TRBD2
j_gene: TRBJ2-1
CDR3nt: TGCGCCAGCAGTGAGGCCGGGACTAGCGGGGGGTACAATGAGCAGTTCTTC
CDR3aa: CASSEAGTSGGYNEQFF

abundance: few
v_gene: TRBV11-3
d_gene: TRBD2
j_gene: TRBJ2-1
CDR3nt: TGTGCCAGCAGCTACGGGGGGGCGGTCTACAATGAGCAGTTCTTC
CDR3aa: CASSYGGAVYNEQFF

abundance: few
v_gene: TRBV2
d_gene: .
j_gene: TRBJ2-3
CDR3nt: TGTGCCAAAAGGGAGTCCAATACGCAGTATTTT
CDR3aa: CAKRESNTQYF